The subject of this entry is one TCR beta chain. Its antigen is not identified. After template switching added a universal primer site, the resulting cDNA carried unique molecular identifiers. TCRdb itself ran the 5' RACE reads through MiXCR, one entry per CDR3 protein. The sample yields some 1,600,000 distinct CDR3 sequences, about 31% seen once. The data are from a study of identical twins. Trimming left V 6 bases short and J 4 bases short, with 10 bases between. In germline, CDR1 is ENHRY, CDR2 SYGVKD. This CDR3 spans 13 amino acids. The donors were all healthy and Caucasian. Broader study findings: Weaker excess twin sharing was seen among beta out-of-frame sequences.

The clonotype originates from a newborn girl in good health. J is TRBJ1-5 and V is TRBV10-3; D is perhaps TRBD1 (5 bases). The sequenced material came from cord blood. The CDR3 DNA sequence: TGTGCCATCAGGGAGGGGTCTAATCAGCCCCAGCATTTT. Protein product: CAIREGSNQPQHF.